The 14 T cell receptor beta chains below come from one sample, sequenced in a study of cytomegalovirus exposure and HLA in healthy donors. Amplification used 60 Vbeta primers and 13 Jbeta primers. Libraries were prepared by immunoSEQ multiplex PCR; TCRdb keeps only in-frame clonotypes and omits some of them. Of about 210,000 clones listed, around 90% were seen once; the top ten hold about 1%. The sample taken for sequencing was PBMCs. The receptors come from a boy aged 2 to 9 in good health and CMV-seronegative.

This chain connects TRBV7-9 to TRBJ2-7; D gene uncertain. In germline, CDR1 is SEHNR, CDR2 FQNEAQ (reference sequence). The CDR3 length is 16 residues. V was cut by 2 bases and J by 2 bases, with 16 bases left in between. Here the CDR3 reads CASSLPRSGTTYEQYF. DNA for the CDR3: TGTGCCAGCAGCTTACCCCGGTCAGGAACCACCTACGAGCAGTACTTC.

The chain links TRBV2 to TRBJ1-5; TRBD1 aligns across 11 bases. CDR1 is SNHLY, CDR2 FYNNEI, per germline. J was trimmed by 0 bases and V by 8 bases; bases with no gene match: 9. The CDR3 is made up of 17 amino acids. CDR3 nucleotide sequence: TGTGCCAGCCAGTTTAGGACAGGGGGCCCTAGCAATCAGCCCCAGCATTTT. As protein: CASQFRTGGPSNQPQHF.

The chain recombines TRBV2 with TRBJ1-6, with 9 bases aligning to TRBD1. This CDR3 is built from 15 residues. CDR1 is SNHLY, CDR2 FYNNEI, per germline. Losses at the gene ends were 5 bases for V and 6 bases for J; bases not matched to a gene: 5. CDR3 DNA: TGTGCCAGCAGTTGGACAGGGGTTATTAATTCACCCCTCCACTTT. Translation gives CASSWTGVINSPLHF.

The genes are TRBV18 and TRBJ1-4; the match to TRBD1 covers 8 bases. The V segment lost 4 bases and the J segment 8 bases; nucleotides outside the gene matches: 6. The CDR3 runs to 14 residues. Per the germline V gene, CDR1 is KGHSH and CDR2 is LQKENI. Here the CDR3 DNA reads TGTGCCAGCTCACGGACAGGGCGGACAGAAAAACTGTTTTTT. This sequence encodes CASSRTGRTEKLFF.

The V and J genes are TRBV5-6 and TRBJ2-1; 8 nucleotides line up with TRBD2. Looked up from germline, CDR1 is SGHDT and CDR2 is YYEEEE. CDR3 length: 12 residues. The junction had 3 bases not matched to a gene; V was cut back by 4 bases and J by 9 bases. The DNA for the CDR3 is TGTGCCAGCAGCGGCGGGGGGAGTGAGCAGTTCTTC. This encodes CASSGGGSEQFF.

The chain uses TRBV27 and TRBJ2-3; D unresolved. Between the trimmed V and J ends, which lost 4 bases and 6 bases, there was a span of 11 bases. There are 13 residues in the CDR3. Germline assignment: CDR1 MNHEY and CDR2 SMNVEV (reference sequence). CDR3 region: CASSSGPWDTQYF. CDR3 nucleotide sequence: TGTGCCAGCAGTTCAGGCCCTTGGGATACGCAGTATTTT.

The chain recombines TRBV5-4 with TRBJ2-1, with 9 bases lining up with TRBD1. Germline loops: CDR1 SGHNT, CDR2 YYREEE (reference sequence). The CDR3 consists of 17 residues. V gave up 4 bases and J gave up 5 bases; unmatched junction bases: 13. The CDR3 sequence is CASSTEGWDRENNEQFF. DNA for the CDR3: TGTGCCAGCAGCACGGAGGGGTGGGACAGGGAAAACAATGAGCAGTTCTTC.

The J gene is TRBJ2-2, the V gene TRBV5-1; TRBD1 matches at 10 bases. The CDR3 length is 19 residues. In germline, CDR1 is SGHRS, CDR2 YFSETQ. J was trimmed by 0 bases and V by 2 bases; bases with no gene match: 10. For the CDR3, the DNA is TGCGCCAGCAGCTTCGGTTTGGGACAGGGGTCTCCGAACACCGGGGAGCTGTTTTTT. Translating gives CASSFGLGQGSPNTGELFF.

This clone was detected only once. The V gene is TRBV28, the J gene TRBJ2-7, with 8 bases identical to TRBD2. V lost 7 bases, J lost 2 bases, and 7 bases stayed unmatched. The CDR3 is 14 amino acids. CDR1 is MDHEN, CDR2 SYDVKM, per germline. This CDR3 is CASIGGGKAYEQYF. DNA for the CDR3: TGTGCCAGCATCGGGGGGGGAAAAGCCTACGAGCAGTACTTC.

A single count supports this clone. The chain has TRBV4-2 and TRBJ2-5, with 7 bases fitting TRBD1. CDR3 length: 14 amino acids. Unmatched junction bases numbered 11, after V lost 8 bases and J lost 5 bases. Germline V gene sequence: CDR1 LGHNA, CDR2 YNFKEQ. The CDR3 bases are TGTGCCAGCGCAGACAGGGACCGCTGGGAGACCCAGTACTTC. It encodes CASADRDRWETQYF.

CDR3 in amino acids: CASSPGTGEKDTQYF. CDR3 DNA sequence: TGTGCCAGCAGCCCCGGGACAGGGGAGAAGGATACGCAGTATTTT. This chain links TRBV7-9 with TRBJ2-3, with TRBD1 matching over 10 bases. V dropped 5 bases and J dropped 6; count of bases not matched to a gene: 8. There are 15 residues in the CDR3. Germline CDR1 reads SEHNR; CDR2 reads FQNEAQ (reference sequence).

The gene calls are TRBV5-1 and TRBJ2-2, with 10 bases fitting TRBD2. The CDR3 loop spans 17 amino acids. Trimming cost V 2 bases and J 0 bases; bases outside gene matches: 4. CDR1 is SGHRS, CDR2 YFSETQ, per germline. Written as DNA, the CDR3 is TGCGCCAGCAGCTTTGGACTAGCGGCCTCGAACACCGGGGAGCTGTTTTTT. Translated: CASSFGLAASNTGELFF.

The chain couples TRBV10-3 to TRBJ1-2; TRBD1 is a possible D gene (6 bases). Germline V gives CDR1 ENHRY, CDR2 SYGVKD. This CDR3 is built from 13 residues. V was pared by 8 bases and J by 7 bases, with 17 bases between. The DNA of the CDR3 is TGTGCCATCGGGGGCGGGGGGGCGAGTGGCTACACCTTC. As protein: CAIGGGGASGYTF.

The rearrangement links TRBV5-1 to TRBJ2-1, with 8 bases matching TRBD1. The CDR3 is 13 residues long. Germline lookup yields CDR1 SGHRS and CDR2 YFSETQ. The junction had 11 bases not matched to a gene; V was cut back by 9 bases and J by 9 bases. This CDR3 is CATQTGTGGEQFF. The CDR3 DNA sequence: TGCGCCACCCAAACCGGCACAGGGGGTGAGCAGTTCTTC. Complete variable domain (other parts from reference TRBV5-1 and TRBJ2-1): KAGVTQTPRYLIKTRGQQVTLSCSPISGHRSVSWYQQTPGQGLQFLFEYFSETQRNKGNFPGRFSGRQFSNSRSEMNVSTLELGDSALYLCATQTGTGGEQFFGPGTRLTVL.